This TCR beta chain was obtained from a study of blood T cell repertoires in COVID-19. Repertoires were generated with immunoSEQ multiplex PCR, while TCRdb's copy carries only in-frame clones and drops some. The data hold 150,000 to 200,000 clones, with over 75% observed a single time. Germline CDR1 and CDR2: SGDLS and YYNGEE. There are 15 residues in the CDR3. V lost 1 base, J lost 3 bases, and 10 bases lay in between. The chain uses TRBV9 and TRBJ1-4, with D perhaps TRBD1 (5 bases). Sequencing was carried out using PBMCs or T cells enriched from blood (not recorded which). This TCR came from a middle-aged man who had recovered from COVID-19. Here the CDR3 DNA reads TGTGCCAGCAGCGTACAGTCAGGGCCTAATGAAAAACTGTTTTTT. It yields the protein CASSVQSGPNEKLFF.